A selection of T cell receptor beta chains follows, all from one sample in a study of blood T cell repertoires in COVID-19. The repertoire was sequenced with immunoSEQ multiplex PCR; TCRdb's copy has only in-frame clones and lacks some. This sample has about 340,000 clones, with about 86% found just once. Sequencing input: PBMCs or T cells enriched from blood (not recorded which). These receptor sequences come from a woman aged 40-49 years with acute COVID-19. The CDR3 runs from the conserved cysteine through the conserved F or W. Fields, in order: V gene, D gene, J gene, clone size, CDR3 protein, CDR3 DNA. The D gene is left open where the match is weak. Clone size appears in some rows only: once, few, many, or a class for an expanded clone.

TRBV5-1	TRBD1	TRBJ1-5	-	CASSIGQGNQPQHF	TGCGCCAGCAGCATAGGACAGGGCAATCAGCCCCAGCATTTT
TRBV4-1	-	TRBJ1-2	-	CASSQGTGPYGYTF	TGCGCCAGCAGCCAAGGCACAGGCCCCTATGGCTACACCTTC
TRBV11-3	-	TRBJ1-1	-	CASSRDRRTEAFF	TGTGCCAGCAGCCGAGACAGGCGGACTGAAGCTTTCTTT
TRBV12-5	TRBD1	TRBJ1-1	-	CASGLGGQGEAFF	TGTGCTAGTGGTTTGGGCGGACAGGGTGAAGCTTTCTTT
TRBV6-5	TRBD1	TRBJ1-2	-	CASSYEDRGYGYTF	TGTGCCAGCAGTTACGAGGACAGGGGTTATGGCTACACCTTC
TRBV3-1/TRBV3-2	-	TRBJ1-5	-	CASSHGQMYSNQPQHF	TGTGCCAGCAGCCATGGGCAGATGTATAGCAATCAGCCCCAGCATTTT
TRBV3-1/TRBV3-2	TRBD1	TRBJ2-1	-	CASSHQGANEQFF	TGTGCCAGCAGCCACCAGGGGGCGAATGAACAGTTCTTC
TRBV6-5	TRBD1	TRBJ1-1	-	CASRGTGITEAFF	TGTGCCAGCAGGGGGACAGGGATCACTGAAGCTTTCTTT
TRBV21-1	-	TRBJ1-2	-	CASSLPEALYGYTF	TGTGCCAGCAGCCTACCGGAGGCCTTGTATGGCTACACCTTC
TRBV28	-	TRBJ1-1	-	CASSLSSMNTEAFF	TGTGCCAGCAGTTTGAGCTCTATGAACACTGAAGCTTTCTTT
TRBV11-1	-	TRBJ1-4	-	CASSSGFREKLFF	TGTGCCAGCAGCTCAGGGTTTCGGGAAAAACTGTTTTTT
TRBV5-4	TRBD2	TRBJ2-1	-	CASSALAGTTYNEQFF	TGTGCCAGCAGCGCCTTAGCGGGAACGACCTACAATGAGCAGTTCTTC
TRBV25-1	TRBD1	TRBJ2-7	-	CATRQGGYEQYF	TGTGCCACCAGACAGGGGGGCTACGAGCAGTACTTC
TRBV4-3	-	TRBJ1-1	-	CASSQERGANTEAFF	TGCGCCAGCAGCCAAGAACGGGGGGCGAACACTGAAGCTTTCTTT
TRBV18	-	TRBJ1-4	-	CASSLEDSRNEKLFF	TGTGCCAGCTCACTAGAGGACAGCCGGAATGAAAAACTGTTTTTT
TRBV3-1/TRBV3-2	TRBD2	TRBJ2-7	-	CASSHVLAGGREQYF	TGTGCCAGCAGCCACGTTCTAGCGGGAGGCCGGGAGCAGTACTTC
TRBV6-4	TRBD2	TRBJ2-3	once	CASSERGGLKPTDTQYF	TGTGCCAGCAGTGAAAGGGGAGGGCTCAAGCCCACAGATACGCAGTATTTT
TRBV19	TRBD1	TRBJ1-5	-	CASSDGQGTVQPQHF	TGTGCCAGTAGCGACGGACAGGGTACGGTTCAGCCCCAGCATTTT
TRBV6-1	TRBD2	TRBJ2-7	-	CASSEGTSGIYEQYF	TGTGCCAGCAGTGAAGGGACTAGCGGTATCTACGAGCAGTACTTC
TRBV5-1	-	TRBJ2-7	-	CASSLAWAGLEQYF	TGCGCCAGCAGCTTGGCCTGGGCAGGGCTCGAGCAGTACTTC
TRBV18	-	TRBJ1-1	-	CASQINSQGEAFF	TGTGCCAGTCAGATCAACAGTCAGGGAGAAGCTTTCTTT
TRBV18	-	TRBJ2-1	-	CASSPLERRVAYNEQFF	TGTGCCAGCTCACCTCTAGAAAGGCGGGTCGCCTACAATGAGCAGTTCTTC
TRBV6-5	-	TRBJ1-3	-	CASSTDYGNTIYF	TGTGCCAGCAGTACGGACTACGGAAACACCATATATTTT
TRBV4-1	-	TRBJ2-7	-	CASSHDDWPLGYHGIPLGEQYF	TGCGCCAGCAGCCATGATGACTGGCCACTGGGGTACCACGGGATCCCACTAGGCGAGCAGTACTTC
TRBV7-2	TRBD2	TRBJ2-7	-	CASSLRLAGYEQYF	TGTGCCAGCAGCCTGAGACTAGCGGGATACGAGCAGTACTTC
TRBV5-5	TRBD1	TRBJ2-3	-	CASGLQGALTDTQYF	TGTGCCAGCGGTTTACAGGGGGCGCTTACAGATACGCAGTATTTT
TRBV18	-	TRBJ1-5	once	CASSPLRGGQPQHF	TGTGCCAGCTCACCACTAAGGGGTGGTCAGCCCCAGCATTTT
TRBV3-1/TRBV3-2	TRBD1	TRBJ1-6	-	CASSGQGMIGSPLHF	TGTGCCAGCAGCGGACAGGGGATGATAGGATCACCCCTCCACTTT
TRBV5-4	-	TRBJ2-5	-	CASSYKSGKGVETQYF	TGTGCCAGCAGCTATAAATCAGGGAAGGGCGTAGAGACCCAGTACTTC
TRBV15	-	TRBJ2-7	-	CATSRGYGMGRGSYEQYF	TGTGCCACCAGCAGAGGCTACGGGATGGGGCGGGGATCCTACGAGCAGTACTTC
TRBV15	-	TRBJ1-1	-	CATRPTGGAAMNTEAFF	TGTGCCACCAGGCCAACGGGGGGCGCAGCAATGAACACTGAAGCTTTCTTT
TRBV27	-	TRBJ1-5	-	CASSLSPNQPQHF	TGTGCCAGCAGTTTATCTCCGAATCAGCCCCAGCATTTT
TRBV18	TRBD1	TRBJ1-1	-	CASSPPGTGARYTEAFF	TGTGCCAGCTCACCCCCGGGGACAGGGGCCCGCTACACTGAAGCTTTCTTT
TRBV21-1	-	TRBJ1-2	once	CASSNLGAESNYGYTF	TGTGCCAGCAGCAATCTAGGCGCAGAGTCTAACTATGGCTACACCTTC
TRBV10-3	-	TRBJ1-1	once	CAISRTVNTEAFF	TGTGCCATCAGTCGGACAGTGAACACTGAAGCTTTCTTT
TRBV28	TRBD2	TRBJ2-1	-	CASSPWTSGGYNEQFF	TGTGCCAGCAGTCCCTGGACTAGCGGGGGTTACAATGAGCAGTTCTTC
TRBV3-1/TRBV3-2	-	TRBJ2-5	-	CASSYHPTIQETQYF	TGTGCCAGCAGCTATCACCCTACTATTCAAGAGACCCAGTACTTC
TRBV6-2/TRBV6-3	-	TRBJ1-5	-	CASSQRGHNSNQPQHF	TGTGCCAGCAGCCAAAGGGGCCATAATAGCAATCAGCCCCAGCATTTT
TRBV12-3/TRBV12-4	-	TRBJ1-5	-	CASSYDRQPQHF	TGTGCCAGCAGTTATGACAGACAGCCCCAGCATTTT
TRBV7-9	-	TRBJ2-5	-	CASSFTSNYQETQYF	TGTGCCAGCAGCTTTACTTCCAATTACCAAGAGACCCAGTACTTC
TRBV7-3	TRBD2	TRBJ2-3	-	CASSSLSAGGLDTQYF	TGTGCCAGCAGCTCCCTTTCGGCGGGGGGGCTCGATACGCAGTATTTT
TRBV3-1/TRBV3-2	-	TRBJ1-2	-	CASSPQGSNYGYTF	TGTGCCAGCAGTCCTCAGGGGTCTAACTATGGCTACACCTTC
TRBV11-2	-	TRBJ1-1	few	CASSLEVIANTEAFF	TGTGCCAGCAGCTTAGAGGTGATAGCGAACACTGAAGCTTTCTTT
TRBV9	TRBD2	TRBJ2-1	-	CASSRLAGGFGEQFF	TGTGCCAGCAGCCGACTAGCGGGAGGGTTCGGTGAGCAGTTCTTC
TRBV7-9	-	TRBJ1-6	-	CASSLDGDMHSPLHF	TGTGCCAGCAGCTTGGACGGGGATATGCATTCACCCCTCCACTTT
TRBV5-4	TRBD2	TRBJ2-5	-	CASSLDLAGGIETQYF	TGTGCCAGCAGCTTGGATTTAGCGGGGGGAATAGAGACCCAGTACTTC
TRBV29-1	-	TRBJ1-3	-	CSALKGNTIYF	TGCAGCGCACTAAAGGGAAACACCATATATTTT
TRBV6-1	-	TRBJ1-5	-	CASSEKSDFGLWPQHF	TGTGCCAGCAGCGAAAAAAGCGACTTTGGTTTGTGGCCCCAGCATTTT